This T cell receptor (beta chain) was recovered during a study of metastatic and nonmetastatic thyroid tumors. At the level of the study: It was across blood and tumor or nodule tissue from malignant and benign thyroid patients that repertoires were compared.

Each patient came to thyroid surgery without any prior treatment (of any kind). With MiXCR, TCRdb called clones anew from the PCR reads. The sample shows more than 15,000 clones, approximately 32% of them seen only once. In its sample, this clone ranks as medium-sized. Its matching antigen is unknown. Germline-derived CDR1 and CDR2 are SNHLY and FYNNEI. CDR3 length equals 15 residues. The ends were cut back, 3 bases at V and 0 bases at J, with 11 bases in the middle. Findings and limits, study-wide: According to reports, the diversity of TCR beta was significantly higher in malignant thyroid tumors than in benign nodules, and this held in both blood and tumor samples.

The clonotype comes from a female donor with papillary thyroid cancer or a benign thyroid nodule (not recorded which). Some clones in this sample may be carry-over from other donors' samples. The chain uses TRBV2 and TRBJ2-5, with D unclear. Material for sequencing was tumor tissue. CDR3 region: CASSDPRFHQETQYF. The CDR3 nucleotides are TGTGCCAGCAGTGATCCCCGGTTCCACCAAGAGACCCAGTACTTC.